This is a list of T cell receptor beta chains from one sample in a study of T cells after posttransplantation cyclophosphamide. The data were produced by immunoSEQ multiplex PCR, yet TCRdb's version contains in-frame clones alone and is incomplete. There are around 37,000 clones in the sample; about three quarters occur only once, and roughly 8.1% lies in the top ten. The sample in question was CD4+ T cells sorted from blood, obtained approximately 2,000 days after a stem cell transplant with posttransplant cyclophosphamide. The receptors originated from a female patient between 40 and 55 years old who received an allogeneic stem cell transplant from a related donor, was CMV-positive, and had no GVHD. Some T cells may originate from the graft donor. Each CDR3 is given with its conserved first and last residue. The D gene is left open where the match is weak. Rows give clone size only sometimes, using once, few, many, or a class for an expanded clone.

TRBV2,NA,TRBD1,TRBJ1-5,CASIGMGQGINQPQHF,TGTGCCAGCATAGGGATGGGACAGGGGATTAATCAGCCCCAGCATTTT
TRBV28,NA,NA,TRBJ1-6,CATAASNSPLHF,TGTGCCACCGCGGCGTCCAATTCACCCCTCCACTTT
TRBV5-8,NA,NA,TRBJ2-1,CASSGGTVNEQFF,TGTGCCAGCAGCGGCGGGACTGTCAATGAGCAGTTCTTC
TRBV6-1,NA,TRBD1,TRBJ2-3,CASSEGTGSTDTQYF,TGTGCCAGCAGTGAAGGGACAGGGAGCACAGATACGCAGTATTTT
TRBV5-4,NA,TRBD1,TRBJ1-2,CASRGQSHGYTF,TGTGCCAGCAGGGGACAGAGCCATGGCTACACCTTC
TRBV7-3,NA,NA,TRBJ2-2,CASSLRGSRDLTGELFF,TGTGCCAGCAGCTTAAGGGGCTCGCGGGACTTAACCGGGGAGCTGTTTTTT
TRBV5-1,once,TRBD1,TRBJ1-2,CASSMDRVLGYTF,TGCGCCAGCAGCATGGACAGGGTCTTGGGCTACACCTTC
TRBV27,NA,NA,TRBJ2-1,CASSLLGQSGQFF,TGTGCCAGCAGTTTACTAGGACAGTCGGGACAGTTCTTC
TRBV2,NA,TRBD1,TRBJ2-7,CASSGWDRGREQYF,TGTGCCAGCAGTGGGTGGGACAGGGGTAGAGAGCAGTACTTC
TRBV7-2,once,NA,TRBJ2-6,CASSLDPGSGANVLTF,TGTGCCAGCAGCTTAGACCCGGGATCTGGGGCCAACGTCCTGACTTTC
TRBV19,NA,NA,TRBJ1-1,CASSIESGKAEAFF,TGTGCCAGTAGTATCGAGTCAGGGAAGGCTGAAGCTTTCTTT
TRBV20-1,few,TRBD1,TRBJ2-1,CSALTGGEQFF,TGCAGTGCTCTCACAGGGGGCGAGCAGTTCTTC
TRBV28,NA,TRBD2,TRBJ2-5,CASISSGAYQETQYF,TGTGCCAGCATATCCAGCGGGGCTTACCAAGAGACCCAGTACTTC
TRBV7-3,once,TRBD1,TRBJ1-1,CASSLTQGTDFDTEAFF,TGTGCCAGCAGCTTAACACAGGGGACCGATTTTGACACTGAAGCTTTCTTT
TRBV6-5,few,NA,TRBJ1-2,CASSYSTGLVYTF,TGTGCCAGCAGTTACTCGACAGGTTTGGTCTACACCTTC
TRBV10-3,NA,NA,TRBJ2-2,CATRRDTGTNTGELFF,TGTGCCACGCGCCGGGACACCGGAACGAACACCGGGGAGCTGTTTTTT
TRBV4-3,NA,NA,TRBJ1-1,CASSQDQSPNTEAFF,TGCGCCAGCAGCCAAGATCAGTCCCCTAACACTGAAGCTTTCTTT
TRBV11-3,NA,NA,TRBJ2-6,CASSSGDPRGFGANVLTF,TGTGCCAGCAGCTCTGGGGACCCGAGGGGGTTCGGGGCCAACGTCCTGACTTTC
TRBV5-6,NA,TRBD2,TRBJ2-7,CASGGGLATSYEQYF,TGTGCCAGCGGAGGCGGACTAGCGACTTCCTACGAGCAGTACTTC
TRBV2,NA,NA,TRBJ1-2,CASTKLAGVTDGYTF,TGTGCCAGCACCAAATTGGCAGGGGTAACTGATGGCTACACCTTC
TRBV19,NA,TRBD1,TRBJ2-5,CASSRTGAEETQYF,TGTGCCAGTAGCCGGACAGGGGCTGAAGAGACCCAGTACTTC
TRBV5-8,few,NA,TRBJ1-5,CASSFNSNQPQHF,TGTGCCAGCAGCTTTAATAGCAATCAGCCCCAGCATTTT
TRBV7-9,NA,TRBD1,TRBJ1-2,CASTEGGYYGYTF,TGTGCCAGCACCGAAGGGGGCTACTATGGCTACACCTTC
TRBV5-1,NA,TRBD1,TRBJ2-7,CASSPNLGQGHEQYF,TGCGCCAGCAGCCCGAATCTGGGACAGGGCCACGAGCAGTACTTC
TRBV10-3,NA,TRBD2,TRBJ2-7,CAISVPGGDEQYF,TGTGCCATCAGTGTACCCGGGGGGGACGAGCAGTACTTC
TRBV7-9,NA,TRBD2,TRBJ2-3,CASTSGGGTDTQYF,TGTGCCAGCACGAGCGGGGGGGGCACAGATACGCAGTATTTT
TRBV7-3,NA,TRBD2,TRBJ2-5,CASSARGDQTQYF,TGTGCCAGCAGCGCCCGGGGGGATCAGACCCAGTACTTC
TRBV11-2,NA,NA,TRBJ2-7,CASSSTRTVLPYEQYF,TGTGCCAGCAGCTCAACAAGGACAGTTTTGCCCTACGAGCAGTACTTC
TRBV7-2,NA,NA,TRBJ1-2,CASSLVGAGDYGYTF,TGTGCCAGCAGCTTAGTGGGGGCAGGGGACTATGGCTACACCTTC
TRBV5-6,NA,NA,TRBJ1-5,CASSLGSAVDSNQPQHF,TGTGCCAGCAGCTTGGGTTCGGCGGTAGATAGCAATCAGCCCCAGCATTTT
TRBV19,NA,TRBD1,TRBJ2-2,CASSPGQGGTGELFF,TGTGCCAGTAGTCCCGGACAGGGTGGAACCGGGGAGCTGTTTTTT
TRBV5-4,NA,NA,TRBJ1-3,CASSLVDSGNTIYF,TGTGCCAGCAGCTTGGTAGACTCTGGAAACACCATATATTTT
TRBV28,NA,NA,TRBJ2-4,CASSFIGTRQEIQYF,TGTGCCAGCAGTTTTATCGGGACACGGCAGGAGATTCAGTACTTC
TRBV5-1,NA,TRBD2,TRBJ2-1,CASSLLAGGLGEQFF,TGCGCCAGCAGTCTTCTAGCGGGGGGGCTGGGTGAGCAGTTCTTC
TRBV19,NA,NA,TRBJ2-3,CASRGGISDTQYF,TGTGCCAGCCGAGGGGGTATCTCAGATACGCAGTATTTT
TRBV7-6,NA,NA,TRBJ1-3,CASSLIGGAGGSDTIYF,TGTGCCAGCAGCTTAATCGGCGGAGCCGGGGGGTCGGACACCATATATTTT
TRBV10-3,NA,NA,TRBJ1-4,CAISEAPGLNEKLFF,TGTGCCATCAGTGAGGCGCCAGGGTTAAATGAAAAACTGTTTTTT
TRBV11-3,NA,TRBD2,TRBJ2-5,CASSLGTSGGETQYF,TGTGCCAGCAGCTTAGGGACTAGCGGGGGAGAGACCCAGTACTTC
TRBV29-1,few,TRBD1,TRBJ1-2,CSVVGQGSYGYTF,TGCAGCGTTGTAGGACAGGGGTCTTATGGCTACACCTTC
TRBV19,NA,TRBD1,TRBJ1-5,CASSISDRGQPQHF,TGTGCCAGTAGTATTTCGGACAGGGGTCAGCCCCAGCATTTT
TRBV7-2,NA,TRBD1,TRBJ1-6,CASSLPGTVAVHF,TGTGCCAGCAGCCTACCAGGGACAGTCGCCGTCCACTTT
TRBV29-1,NA,NA,TRBJ1-2,CSVEAGILGPGYTF,TGCAGCGTTGAAGCAGGGATCCTAGGGCCTGGCTACACCTTC
TRBV28,NA,TRBD1,TRBJ1-4,CASSPSGTGFEKLFF,TGTGCCAGCAGTCCATCCGGGACAGGGTTTGAAAAACTGTTTTTT
TRBV2,NA,TRBD1,TRBJ1-3,CASNPGQGNTIYF,TGTGCCAGCAATCCGGGACAGGGGAACACCATATATTTT
TRBV6-1,NA,TRBD1,TRBJ1-2,CASNDRGRTNYGYTF,TGTGCCAGCAACGACAGGGGGCGGACTAACTATGGCTACACCTTC
TRBV7-9,NA,NA,TRBJ1-1,CASSLSLSMNTEAFF,TGTGCCAGCAGCTTATCGCTAAGCATGAACACTGAAGCTTTCTTT
TRBV11-2,NA,NA,TRBJ1-2,CASSLVVVGQGPHYGYTF,TGTGCCAGCAGCTTAGTGGTCGTCGGGCAGGGCCCTCACTATGGCTACACCTTC
TRBV5-1,NA,NA,TRBJ1-3,CASSLRTAPGNTIYF,TGCGCCAGCAGCTTACGGACAGCCCCCGGAAACACCATATATTTT
TRBV5-1,NA,TRBD1,TRBJ2-2,CASSLDRGTGELFF,TGCGCCAGCAGCTTGGACAGGGGAACCGGGGAGCTGTTTTTT
TRBV6-1,NA,NA,TRBJ2-3,CASSVSLVGDTQYF,TGTGCCAGCAGTGTCTCACTAGTGGGAGATACGCAGTATTTT
TRBV29-1,once,NA,TRBJ1-2,CSVETAGYYGYTF,TGCAGCGTTGAAACAGCAGGCTACTATGGCTACACCTTC
TRBV5-4,once,NA,TRBJ2-7,CASSRRQDSYEQYF,TGTGCCAGCAGCCGAAGACAGGACTCCTACGAGCAGTACTTC
TRBV4-2,NA,TRBD1,TRBJ1-2,CASSQDHDRAPYGYTF,TGTGCCAGCAGCCAAGACCATGACAGGGCCCCTTATGGCTACACCTTC
TRBV2,NA,TRBD1,TRBJ1-2,CASRGDRRGYTF,TGTGCCAGCAGGGGGGACAGGCGGGGCTACACCTTC
TRBV18,NA,NA,TRBJ2-7,CASSLDHRIFYEQYF,TGTGCCAGCTCACTTGATCACAGGATTTTCTACGAGCAGTACTTC
TRBV11-3,NA,TRBD2,TRBJ2-7,CASSPGLAGGGEQYF,TGTGCCAGCAGCCCTGGACTAGCGGGGGGCGGCGAGCAGTACTTC
TRBV28,few,NA,TRBJ1-2,CASSLGEGGYTF,TGTGCCAGCAGTTTAGGTGAGGGTGGCTACACCTTC
TRBV6-5,NA,TRBD1,TRBJ2-1,CASRPGTGHGDEQFF,TGTGCCAGCAGACCCGGGACAGGGCATGGGGATGAGCAGTTCTTC
TRBV9,few,NA,TRBJ2-6,CASSADPRPGSGANVLTF,TGTGCCAGCAGCGCCGACCCAAGGCCGGGATCTGGGGCCAACGTCCTGACTTTC